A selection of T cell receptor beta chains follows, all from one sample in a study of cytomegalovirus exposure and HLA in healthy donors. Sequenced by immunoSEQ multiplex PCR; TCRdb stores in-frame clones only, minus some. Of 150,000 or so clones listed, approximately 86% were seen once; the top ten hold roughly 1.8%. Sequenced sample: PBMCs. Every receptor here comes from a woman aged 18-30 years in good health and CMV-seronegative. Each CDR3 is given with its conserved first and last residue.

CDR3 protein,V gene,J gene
CASADGDTSYNEQFF,TRBV27,TRBJ2-1
CASSLPGAYEQYF,TRBV7-9,TRBJ2-7
CASSSTSRAGGKNIQYF,TRBV27,TRBJ2-4
CASSAGDSFYNSPLHF,TRBV6-1,TRBJ1-6
CASGTSGTGANVLTF,TRBV27,TRBJ2-6
CASSREEDTEAFF,TRBV11-3,TRBJ1-1
CASSLARPRADTQYF,TRBV11-2,TRBJ2-3
CASTHVEGVETQYF,TRBV2,TRBJ2-5
CASSLVSAPNTEAFF,TRBV7-2,TRBJ1-1
CASSASGRGTDTQYF,TRBV28,TRBJ2-3
CASSYVPGAQYF,TRBV5-6,TRBJ2-5